Listed below are T cell receptor beta chains from one sample, sequenced in a study of blood T cell repertoires in COVID-19. Measured with immunoSEQ multiplex PCR; TCRdb has only the in-frame clones, and not every one. The sample yields under 45,000 clones, about 83% seen once. The sample comprised peripheral blood. These receptors all come from a woman aged 80 or over with active or convalescent COVID-19. Each CDR3 is given with its conserved first and last residue. The order of the fields is D gene, J gene, clone size, V gene, CDR3 DNA, CDR3 protein. The D gene is left open where the match is weak. Clone size is shown for a subset of rows, as once, few, many or a class of expanded clone.

D: .; J: TRBJ1-1; size: .; V: TRBV28; DNA: TGTGCCAGCAGTTTATCGAGGCAATCCGGGAACACTGAAGCTTTCTTT; CDR3: CASSLSRQSGNTEAFF
D: TRBD1; J: TRBJ1-1; size: .; V: TRBV5-4; DNA: TGTGCCAGCAACAAAGAAACAGGGGTCACTGAAGCTTTCTTT; CDR3: CASNKETGVTEAFF
D: .; J: TRBJ2-4; size: few; V: TRBV7-2; DNA: TGTGCCAGCAGCTTAATTAACCCCAGAGCCAAAAACATTCAGTACTTC; CDR3: CASSLINPRAKNIQYF
D: TRBD2; J: TRBJ2-1; size: .; V: TRBV10-3; DNA: TGTGCCATCAGGGGGAGCGGGAACAGCTCCTACAATGAGCAGTTCTTC; CDR3: CAIRGSGNSSYNEQFF
D: .; J: TRBJ2-3; size: .; V: TRBV21-1; DNA: TGTGCCAGCAGCAAAGGGAGAGGAAGCACATACCGCACAGATACGCAGTATTTT; CDR3: CASSKGRGSTYRTDTQYF
D: .; J: TRBJ2-3; size: .; V: TRBV5-1; DNA: TGCGCCAGCAGCGTCCTAGGGCAGGGGCCAGATACGCAGTATTTT; CDR3: CASSVLGQGPDTQYF
D: .; J: TRBJ2-7; size: few; V: TRBV6-2/TRBV6-3; DNA: TGTGCCAGCAGTTACGGGGGCCTCTACGAGCAGTACTTC; CDR3: CASSYGGLYEQYF
D: .; J: TRBJ2-1; size: .; V: TRBV2; DNA: TGTGCCAGCGGAGTAGCGGAGAATGAGCAGTTCTTC; CDR3: CASGVAENEQFF
D: TRBD2; J: TRBJ2-1; size: .; V: TRBV20-1; DNA: TGCAGTGCTCAGGGAACGGGGGGGCGGTTCTTC; CDR3: CSAQGTGGRFF
D: TRBD2; J: TRBJ2-6; size: few; V: TRBV6-5; DNA: TGTGCCAGCAGGGGACTAGAAACTGGGGCCAACGTCCTGACTTTC; CDR3: CASRGLETGANVLTF
D: TRBD2; J: TRBJ2-5; size: .; V: TRBV2; DNA: TGTGCCAGTCTTGGACTAGCGGGAGTTTTGGAGACCCAGTACTTC; CDR3: CASLGLAGVLETQYF
D: TRBD2; J: TRBJ2-7; size: .; V: TRBV18; DNA: TGTGCCAGCTCACCACGTCCCAGACTAGCGGACTCCTACGAGCAGTACTTC; CDR3: CASSPRPRLADSYEQYF
D: TRBD1; J: TRBJ1-1; size: .; V: TRBV28; DNA: TGTGCCAGCAGTTTGGTTTTCCGGACAGGGGTGACGAACACTGAAGCTTTCTTT; CDR3: CASSLVFRTGVTNTEAFF
D: .; J: TRBJ2-7; size: .; V: TRBV5-1; DNA: TGCGCCAGCAGCTTGTTAAAGGACAACGCCTACGAGCAGTACTTC; CDR3: CASSLLKDNAYEQYF
D: TRBD2; J: TRBJ2-1; size: .; V: TRBV7-2; DNA: TGTGCCAGCAGCTTAGGCCGGGGGGGGCGGTACAATGAGCAGTTCTTC; CDR3: CASSLGRGGRYNEQFF
D: TRBD1; J: TRBJ2-7; size: .; V: TRBV24-1; DNA: TGTGCCACCAGCTCGCCGGTTGGACAGGGGGCATACGAGCAGTACTTC; CDR3: CATSSPVGQGAYEQYF
D: .; J: TRBJ2-1; size: .; V: TRBV27; DNA: TGTGCCAGCGGAGGGATACCCTACAATGAGCAGTTCTTC; CDR3: CASGGIPYNEQFF
D: TRBD1; J: TRBJ1-2; size: .; V: TRBV9; DNA: TGTGCCAGCAGCGTAGTTCCAGGGGGGAGCTATGGCTACACCTTC; CDR3: CASSVVPGGSYGYTF
D: TRBD1; J: TRBJ2-3; size: .; V: TRBV29-1; DNA: TGCAGCGTGGCCACCGGGACAGGGAACACAGATACGCAGTATTTT; CDR3: CSVATGTGNTDTQYF
D: .; J: TRBJ1-1; size: .; V: TRBV28; DNA: TGTGCCAGCAGCAACTCACAGGGTGACACTGAAGCTTTCTTT; CDR3: CASSNSQGDTEAFF
D: TRBD2; J: TRBJ2-7; size: .; V: TRBV20-1; DNA: TGCAGTGCTAGTCCAATACAGGCGCTAGCGGGACCTATTTACGAGCAGTACTTC; CDR3: CSASPIQALAGPIYEQYF
D: TRBD1; J: TRBJ2-4; size: .; V: TRBV9; DNA: TGTGCCAGCAGCCCTGGACAGGGACCCAAAAACATTCAGTACTTC; CDR3: CASSPGQGPKNIQYF
D: .; J: TRBJ2-1; size: once; V: TRBV28; DNA: TGTGCCAGCAGTTCGCCGACGGGACTTCACTACAATGAGCAGTTCTTC; CDR3: CASSSPTGLHYNEQFF
D: .; J: TRBJ2-7; size: once; V: TRBV15; DNA: TGTGCCACCAAACCGACAGGAAACTCCTACGAGCAGTACTTC; CDR3: CATKPTGNSYEQYF
D: TRBD1; J: TRBJ1-1; size: .; V: TRBV5-1; DNA: TGCGCCAGCAGCGCGGGGCAGGGGGCGTCTGAAGCTTTCTTT; CDR3: CASSAGQGASEAFF
D: .; J: TRBJ1-5; size: .; V: TRBV7-2; DNA: TGTGCCAGCAGCTTATGGTCGCGGGGCGGCCATCAGCCCCAGCATTTT; CDR3: CASSLWSRGGHQPQHF
D: TRBD2; J: TRBJ2-1; size: .; V: TRBV27; DNA: TGTGCCAGCAGTTTCGGTTTAAGACAAGCGGGAGGGCCGAAGGAGCAGTTCTTC; CDR3: CASSFGLRQAGGPKEQFF
D: TRBD1; J: TRBJ1-1; size: .; V: TRBV28; DNA: TGTGCCAGCAGTTTGGTATCGGGGGACAGGGCTAACACTGAAGCTTTCTTT; CDR3: CASSLVSGDRANTEAFF